One sample yielded the 11 T cell receptor beta chains listed below, sequenced in a study of blood T cell repertoires in COVID-19. Assay: immunoSEQ multiplex PCR; the TCRdb copy retains only in-frame clones and omits some. The data hold approximately 200,000 clones, with about 80% observed a single time. The sample comprised peripheral blood. The receptors come from a woman in her twenties or thirties who had recovered from COVID-19.

This clone came up a few times. The J gene is TRBJ2-1, the V gene TRBV4-1; weak D call: TRBD1 (6 bases). The V gene lost 1 base and the J gene lost 2 bases, with 9 bases spanning the gap. The length of the CDR3 is 15 residues. Germline V gives CDR1 MGHRA, CDR2 YSYEKL. Here the CDR3 reads CASSQGQDPYNEQFF. The CDR3, as DNA: TGCGCCAGCAGCCAAGGACAGGATCCCTACAATGAGCAGTTCTTC.

The chain carries TRBV19 and TRBJ2-3; 7 bases are shared with TRBD1. The J segment lost 1 base and the V segment lost 6 bases, leaving 10 bases of the junction unmatched. CDR1 LNHDA and CDR2 SQIVND come from the germline V gene (reference sequence). This CDR3 comprises 16 residues. DNA of the CDR3: TGTGCCAGTAGCCACAGGGGCTCCCGCGGCACAGATACGCAGTATTTT. Amino acids: CASSHRGSRGTDTQYF. The entire variable domain, with the rest obtained from reference TRBV19 and TRBJ2-3, is as follows: DGGITQSPKYLFRKEGQNVTLSCEQNLNHDAMYWYRQDPGQGLRLIYYSQIVNDFQKGDIAEGYSVSREKKESFPLTVTSAQKNPTAFYLCASSHRGSRGTDTQYFGPGTRLTVL.

This clone was recorded many times. This chain connects TRBV5-4 to TRBJ2-7, with D tentatively TRBD1 (6 bases). The CDR3 covers 14 residues. Germline loops: CDR1 SGHNT, CDR2 YYREEE (reference sequence). Deletions cut 1 base from V and 1 base from J, with 9 bases between. CDR3 sequence: CASSLSDRSYEQYF. CDR3 bases: TGTGCCAGCAGCTTGTCAGACAGGTCCTACGAGCAGTACTTC. Full variable domain (remainder filled in from reference TRBV5-4 and TRBJ2-7): ETGVTQSPTHLIKTRGQQVTLRCSSQSGHNTVSWYQQALGQGPQFIFQYYREEENGRGNFPPRFSGLQFPNYSSELNVNALELDDSALYLCASSLSDRSYEQYFGPGTRLTVT.

The sample holds one count of this clone. The genes are TRBV2 and TRBJ1-4; 8 bases are shared with TRBD1. V trimming: 3 bases; J trimming: 7 bases; junction bases outside the gene matches: 4. This CDR3 is built from 14 residues. Germline lookup yields CDR1 SNHLY and CDR2 FYNNEI. The CDR3 here is CASSEQGAFEKLFF. The CDR3 bases are TGTGCCAGCAGTGAGCAGGGGGCTTTTGAAAAACTGTTTTTT.

This chain joins TRBV5-6 and TRBJ2-2, with D perhaps matching TRBD2 (6 bases). V lost 4 bases and J 9 bases, leaving 16 bases between the germline ends. CDR1 is SGHDT and CDR2 is YYEEEE in the germline V gene. CDR3 length equals 14 residues. CDR3 coding DNA: TGTGCCAGCAGCCCCCGGGACTCCCGCCGGGAGCTGTTTTTT. It yields the protein CASSPRDSRRELFF. The full variable domain, with the rest looked up from reference TRBV5-6 and TRBJ2-2, is DAGVTQSPTHLIKTRGQQVTLRCSPKSGHDTVSWYQQALGQGPQFIFQYYEEEERQRGNFPDRFSGHQFPNYSSELNVNALLLGDSALYLCASSPRDSRRELFFGEGSRLTVL.

The CDR3 coding sequence is TGTGCCAGCAGCGATTCTAGCGGACGTACCAGAAACATTCAGTACTTC. It is translated as CASSDSSGRTRNIQYF. This sequence joins TRBV3-1 (or the pseudogene TRBV3-2) and TRBJ2-4; 7 nucleotides match TRBD2. This CDR3 comprises 16 residues. Germline-derived CDR1 and CDR2 are LGHDT and YNNKEL (reference sequence). V was pared by 5 bases and J by 6 bases, with 13 bases of the junction left unmatched.

The V gene is TRBV4-1, the J gene TRBJ2-7, with 9 bases identical to TRBD1. V lost 1 base, J lost 9 bases, and 10 bases stayed unmatched. Germline lookup yields CDR1 MGHRA and CDR2 YSYEKL. The CDR3 length is 15 residues. This chain's CDR3 is CASSQGFTGGFGQYF. The CDR3 nucleotides read TGCGCCAGCAGCCAAGGATTTACAGGGGGCTTCGGGCAGTACTTC.

This clone was detected a few times. The chain uses TRBV19 and TRBJ2-7; TRBD2 agrees at 8 bases. The CDR3 contains 14 residues. Germline V gene sequence: CDR1 LNHDA, CDR2 SQIVND (reference sequence). The J segment lost 5 bases and the V segment lost 5 bases, leaving 8 bases of the junction unmatched. DNA for the CDR3: TGTGCCAGTAGTCGAGCGGGAGAGCACGACGAGCAGTACTTC. Amino acid sequence: CASSRAGEHDEQYF.

The chain employs TRBV2 and TRBJ2-4, with a tentative D call TRBD1 (6 bases). This CDR3 has 19 amino acids. V gave up 7 bases and J gave up 2 bases, with 27 bases separating them. The germline V gene has CDR1 SNHLY and CDR2 FYNNEI. CDR3 sequence (DNA): TGTGCCAGCACGGGTGTAATCGAAGCTGGGGGCAGAACCAAAAACATTCAGTACTTC. It specifies CASTGVIEAGGRTKNIQYF.

The chain employs TRBV15 and TRBJ1-6, with D tentatively TRBD1 (6 bases). Germline values: CDR1 LNHNV, CDR2 YYDKDF (reference sequence). V was shortened by 1 base and J by 7 bases, with 11 bases between the two germline ends. The CDR3 totals 15 residues. The CDR3 DNA reads as TGTGCCACCAGCAGAGTGCAGGGGTCGAATTCACCCCTCCACTTT. This encodes CATSRVQGSNSPLHF.

The V and J genes are TRBV30 and TRBJ2-1, with a weak D call TRBD2 (5 bases). The V and J ends lost 4 bases and 8 bases respectively, with 18 bases between them. Germline CDR1 GTSNPN, CDR2 SVGIG (reference sequence). The CDR3 sequence is 14 residues long. CDR3 amino acids: CAWNGGPRTDEQFF. CDR3 sequence (DNA): TGTGCCTGGAACGGCGGGCCAAGGACCGATGAGCAGTTCTTC.